This TCR beta chain was captured in a study of neoadjuvant nivolumab and ipilimumab in lung cancer. Overall study findings and caveats: A small number of samples were TCR sequenced. Only a single major-pathologic-response sample was available for clonality analysis.

On this clone itself: Its antigen is not known.

Repertoires were generated with immunoSEQ multiplex PCR, while TCRdb's copy carries only in-frame clones and drops some. The sample holds 7,500 to 9,000 clones, 70% to 80% seen once. V was cut by 0 bases and J by 2 bases, with 7 bases left in between. The CDR3 totals 15 residues. CDR1 is MDHEN and CDR2 is SYDVKM in the germline V gene. This receptor was taken from an adult with non-small cell lung cancer. V gene TRBV28 combines with J gene TRBJ2-2; D uncertain. Material: adjacent normal lung tissue, obtained after neoadjuvant nivolumab, alone or with ipilimumab, at or shortly before surgery. The CDR3 spells CASSLWDRNTGELFF. The CDR3 DNA reads TGTGCCAGCAGTTTATGGGACCGCAACACCGGGGAGCTGTTTTTT.